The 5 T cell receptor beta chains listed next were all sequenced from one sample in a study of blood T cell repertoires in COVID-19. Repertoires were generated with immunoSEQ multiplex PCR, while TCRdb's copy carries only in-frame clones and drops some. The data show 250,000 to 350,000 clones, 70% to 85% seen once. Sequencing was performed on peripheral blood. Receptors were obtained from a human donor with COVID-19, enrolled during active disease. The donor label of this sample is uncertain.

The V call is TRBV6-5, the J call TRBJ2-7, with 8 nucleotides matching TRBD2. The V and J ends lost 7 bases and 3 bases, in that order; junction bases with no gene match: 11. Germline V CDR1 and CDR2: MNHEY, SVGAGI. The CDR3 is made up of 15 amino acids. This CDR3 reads CASIVSGLVSYEQYF. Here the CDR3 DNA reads TGTGCCAGCATAGTTTCGGGACTAGTAAGCTACGAGCAGTACTTC.

CDR3 in amino acids: CASSPDSGTGAEKLFF. The CDR3 DNA follows: TGTGCCAGCAGCCCTGACTCCGGGACAGGGGCTGAAAAACTGTTTTTT. The genes are TRBV3-1 (or the pseudogene TRBV3-2) and TRBJ1-4; the match to TRBD1 covers 10 bases. Germline V lookup: CDR1 LGHDT, CDR2 YNNKEL (reference sequence). CDR3 length: 16 amino acids. The V and J ends lost 4 bases and 7 bases, in that order; junction bases with no gene match: 9.

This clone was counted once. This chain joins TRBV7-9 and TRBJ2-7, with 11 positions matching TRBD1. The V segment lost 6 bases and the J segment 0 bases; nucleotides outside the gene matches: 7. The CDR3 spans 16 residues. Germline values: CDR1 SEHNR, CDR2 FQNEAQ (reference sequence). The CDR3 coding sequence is TGTGCCAGCAGTCGGCCTGGACAGGGGGCCTCCTACGAGCAGTACTTC. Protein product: CASSRPGQGASYEQYF.

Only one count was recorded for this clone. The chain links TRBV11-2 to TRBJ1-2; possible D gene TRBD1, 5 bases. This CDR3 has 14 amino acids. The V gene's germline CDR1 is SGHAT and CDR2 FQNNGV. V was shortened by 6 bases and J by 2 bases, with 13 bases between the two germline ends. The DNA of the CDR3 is TGTGCCAGCAGACCACCGGGACTGAACTATGGCTACACCTTC. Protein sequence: CASRPPGLNYGYTF.

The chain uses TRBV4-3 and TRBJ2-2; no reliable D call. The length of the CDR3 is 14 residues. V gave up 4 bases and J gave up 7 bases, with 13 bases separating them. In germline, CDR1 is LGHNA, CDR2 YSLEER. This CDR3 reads CASSLSTDIGELFF. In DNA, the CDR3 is TGCGCCAGCAGCCTTTCGACTGATATCGGGGAGCTGTTTTTT.